This entry lists 14 T cell receptor beta chains sequenced from one sample in a study of blood T cell repertoires in COVID-19. Clones were sequenced by immunoSEQ multiplex PCR, and TCRdb holds only the in-frame ones, with some missing. The data contain about 240,000 clones, about four fifths of them seen just once; the ten biggest clones take up roughly 2%. The source material was peripheral blood. The source is a man aged 25-40 years who had recovered from COVID-19.

The chain carries TRBV19 and TRBJ2-1, with TRBD1 matching 8 bases. CDR3 length equals 14 residues. CDR1 and CDR2 (germline): LNHDA, SQIVND (reference sequence). J gave up 7 bases and V 5 bases, and 7 bases lay outside the gene matches. The CDR3 nucleotides are TGTGCCAGTAGTTCAGGACAGGGTTGGAATGAGCAGTTCTTC. Translating gives CASSSGQGWNEQFF.

The J gene is TRBJ2-5, the V gene TRBV11-2, with a tentative D call TRBD1 (5 bases). Germline V gene data show CDR1 as SGHAT and CDR2 as FQNNGV. The CDR3 runs 15 residues. The V end was cut by 0 bases, the J end by 0 bases, with 8 bases between. The CDR3 bases are TGTGCCAGCAGCTTAGAAGGCAGGGACCAAGAGACCCAGTACTTC. Residues: CASSLEGRDQETQYF.

The chain combines TRBV12-3 or TRBV12-4 with TRBJ2-2; D is ambiguous. The CDR3 length is 12 residues. V lost 4 bases, J lost 6 bases, and 6 bases lay in between. The CDR3 sequence is CASSSFPGELFF. The CDR3 DNA reads TGTGCCAGCAGTTCCTTTCCCGGGGAGCTGTTTTTT.

This clone was recorded only once. CDR3 bases: TGTGCCAGCAGGACAGGGGGCCACACAGATACGCAGTATTTT. Translation gives CASRTGGHTDTQYF. The J gene is TRBJ2-3, the V gene TRBV6-5; TRBD1 aligns across 10 bases. Unmatched junction bases numbered 2, after V lost 6 bases and J lost 2 bases. Germline lookup yields CDR1 MNHEY and CDR2 SVGAGI. The CDR3 totals 14 residues.

The chain has TRBV4-1 and TRBJ2-7, with 12 bases fitting TRBD2. In germline, CDR1 is MGHRA, CDR2 YSYEKL. The junction had 5 bases not matched to a gene; V was cut back by 4 bases and J by 1 base. CDR3 size: 16 residues. Written as DNA, the CDR3 is TGCGCCAGCAGCCGATTACTAGCGGGGGGTTCCTACGAGCAGTACTTC. The encoded protein is CASSRLLAGGSYEQYF.

The chain recombines TRBV6-5 with TRBJ2-7, with 9 positions matching TRBD1. The ends lost 5 bases at V and 2 bases at J; junction bases unmatched: 4. The length of the CDR3 is 14 residues. Per germline, CDR1 MNHEY and CDR2 SVGAGI. The CDR3 is CASSTGTGTYEQYV. The DNA of the CDR3 is TGTGCCAGCAGTACCGGGACAGGGACCTACGAGCAGTACGTC.

The chain combines TRBV6-1 with TRBJ1-2; no reliable D call. Trimming removed 0 bases at V and 4 bases at J, with 12 bases between. The V gene's germline CDR1 is MNHNS and CDR2 SASEGT. The CDR3 contains 15 residues. In DNA, the CDR3 is TGTGCCAGCAGTGAAGCTCCGGGAGGCGTCTATGGCTACACCTTC. Protein: CASSEAPGGVYGYTF.

This chain joins TRBV11-1 and TRBJ2-3; possible D gene TRBD2, 5 bases. Per germline, CDR1 SGHAT and CDR2 FQDESV (reference sequence). With 0 bases removed from V and 0 bases from J, the gap between germline ends came to 7 bases. The CDR3 covers 15 residues. The CDR3 bases are TGTGCCAGCAGCTTAGCGGGAGACAGCACAGATACGCAGTATTTT. It specifies CASSLAGDSTDTQYF.

The V gene is TRBV18, the J gene TRBJ2-7, with 9 nucleotides matching TRBD1. Germline trimming cut 0 bases from V and 6 bases from J; bases unmatched to any gene: 6. Germline V lookup: CDR1 KGHSH, CDR2 LQKENI. This CDR3 is built from 15 residues. This chain's CDR3 is CASSPPSGTGFEQYF. DNA of the CDR3: TGTGCCAGCTCACCACCATCCGGGACAGGGTTCGAGCAGTACTTC.

This clone has only a few counts. The genes are TRBV2 and TRBJ2-7; maybe TRBD1 (6 bases). Per germline, CDR1 SNHLY and CDR2 FYNNEI. The germline V and J ends were trimmed by 6 bases and 3 bases, with 12 bases remaining between them. The CDR3 sequence is 13 residues long. DNA of the CDR3: TGTGCCAGCAGGGGGGCTGAGTTCTACGAGCAGTACGTC. Residues: CASRGAEFYEQYV.

This clone was seen more than once but under ten times. The rearrangement joins TRBV18 to TRBJ1-3; D might be TRBD1 (6 bases). The CDR3 loop spans 15 amino acids. The germline V gene encodes CDR1 KGHSH and CDR2 LQKENI. With 4 bases removed from V and 0 bases from J, the gap between germline ends came to 10 bases. The CDR3 nucleotides are TGTGCCAGCTCACAGGACAGTTACTCTGGAAACACCATATATTTT. As protein: CASSQDSYSGNTIYF. Full variable domain (rest looked up from reference TRBV18 and TRBJ1-3): NAGVMQNPRHLVRRRGQEARLRCSPMKGHSHVYWYRQLPEEGLKFMVYLQKENIIDESGMPKERFSAEFPKEGPSILRIQQVVRGDSAAYFCASSQDSYSGNTIYFGEGSWLTVV.

The chain has TRBV28 and TRBJ2-3; 12 bases match TRBD2. CDR1 and CDR2 from the germline V gene are MDHEN and SYDVKM. The CDR3 length is 15 residues. V was pared by 5 bases and J by 8 bases, with 8 bases of the junction left unmatched. The CDR3: CASSPLAGGGGTQYF. The DNA for the CDR3 is TGTGCCAGCAGTCCACTAGCGGGGGGAGGAGGTACGCAGTATTTT.

The chain links TRBV18 to TRBJ2-7; D perhaps matches TRBD1 (5 bases). The V gene's germline CDR1 is KGHSH and CDR2 LQKENI. Deletions cut 6 bases from V and 0 bases from J, with 18 bases between. CDR3 length equals 16 residues. CDR3: CASSQGTGISSYEQYF. The CDR3 nucleotides read TGTGCCAGCTCCCAAGGCACAGGTATTAGCTCCTACGAGCAGTACTTC.

The chain joins TRBV15 to TRBJ1-1; the D gene is possibly TRBD1 (5 bases). CDR3 length: 13 residues. V lost 2 bases to trimming and J lost 4 bases, with 8 bases between them. Germline CDR1 reads LNHNV; CDR2 reads YYDKDF (reference sequence). The DNA for the CDR3 is TGTGCCACCAGCAGACCAGGGCTCACTGAAGCTTTCTTT. It encodes CATSRPGLTEAFF.